Sequencing of this TCR beta chain was carried out in a study of neurological immune-mediated disorders. The V end was cut by 5 bases, the J end by 4 bases, with 12 bases between. Germline lookup yields CDR1 SGHTA and CDR2 FQGNSA. The CDR3 has 15 residues. TCRdb re-called the 5' RACE reads with MiXCR, one entry per CDR3 protein. The repertoire has 45,000 to 65,000 distinct CDR3 sequences, approximately 4% of them found once; the top ten carry 2.5% to 3%. This clonotype was found many times. The antigen remains undetermined. Broader study findings: Among 34 multiple sclerosis patients, phylogenetic grouping put the repertoires of 18 into a single related-CDR3 cluster, a possible signature. No sharing of CDR3 amino acid sequences was observed among expanded clones across subjects, suggesting private repertoires in all groups.

J is TRBJ2-6 and V is TRBV7-2, with a tentative D call TRBD2 (6 bases). This TCR derives from a man aged 50 to 59 with multiple sclerosis. The sample was PBMCs. CDR3: CASSRGSSGANVLTF. CDR3 DNA sequence: TGTGCCAGCAGCCGGGGGAGTTCCGGGGCCAACGTCCTGACTTTC. Full variable domain (rest looked up from reference TRBV7-2 and TRBJ2-6): GAGVSQSPSNKVTEKGKDVELRCDPISGHTALYWYRQSLGQGLEFLIYFQGNSAPDKSGLPSDRFSAERTGGSVSTLTIQRTQQEDSAVYLCASSRGSSGANVLTFGAGSRLTVL.